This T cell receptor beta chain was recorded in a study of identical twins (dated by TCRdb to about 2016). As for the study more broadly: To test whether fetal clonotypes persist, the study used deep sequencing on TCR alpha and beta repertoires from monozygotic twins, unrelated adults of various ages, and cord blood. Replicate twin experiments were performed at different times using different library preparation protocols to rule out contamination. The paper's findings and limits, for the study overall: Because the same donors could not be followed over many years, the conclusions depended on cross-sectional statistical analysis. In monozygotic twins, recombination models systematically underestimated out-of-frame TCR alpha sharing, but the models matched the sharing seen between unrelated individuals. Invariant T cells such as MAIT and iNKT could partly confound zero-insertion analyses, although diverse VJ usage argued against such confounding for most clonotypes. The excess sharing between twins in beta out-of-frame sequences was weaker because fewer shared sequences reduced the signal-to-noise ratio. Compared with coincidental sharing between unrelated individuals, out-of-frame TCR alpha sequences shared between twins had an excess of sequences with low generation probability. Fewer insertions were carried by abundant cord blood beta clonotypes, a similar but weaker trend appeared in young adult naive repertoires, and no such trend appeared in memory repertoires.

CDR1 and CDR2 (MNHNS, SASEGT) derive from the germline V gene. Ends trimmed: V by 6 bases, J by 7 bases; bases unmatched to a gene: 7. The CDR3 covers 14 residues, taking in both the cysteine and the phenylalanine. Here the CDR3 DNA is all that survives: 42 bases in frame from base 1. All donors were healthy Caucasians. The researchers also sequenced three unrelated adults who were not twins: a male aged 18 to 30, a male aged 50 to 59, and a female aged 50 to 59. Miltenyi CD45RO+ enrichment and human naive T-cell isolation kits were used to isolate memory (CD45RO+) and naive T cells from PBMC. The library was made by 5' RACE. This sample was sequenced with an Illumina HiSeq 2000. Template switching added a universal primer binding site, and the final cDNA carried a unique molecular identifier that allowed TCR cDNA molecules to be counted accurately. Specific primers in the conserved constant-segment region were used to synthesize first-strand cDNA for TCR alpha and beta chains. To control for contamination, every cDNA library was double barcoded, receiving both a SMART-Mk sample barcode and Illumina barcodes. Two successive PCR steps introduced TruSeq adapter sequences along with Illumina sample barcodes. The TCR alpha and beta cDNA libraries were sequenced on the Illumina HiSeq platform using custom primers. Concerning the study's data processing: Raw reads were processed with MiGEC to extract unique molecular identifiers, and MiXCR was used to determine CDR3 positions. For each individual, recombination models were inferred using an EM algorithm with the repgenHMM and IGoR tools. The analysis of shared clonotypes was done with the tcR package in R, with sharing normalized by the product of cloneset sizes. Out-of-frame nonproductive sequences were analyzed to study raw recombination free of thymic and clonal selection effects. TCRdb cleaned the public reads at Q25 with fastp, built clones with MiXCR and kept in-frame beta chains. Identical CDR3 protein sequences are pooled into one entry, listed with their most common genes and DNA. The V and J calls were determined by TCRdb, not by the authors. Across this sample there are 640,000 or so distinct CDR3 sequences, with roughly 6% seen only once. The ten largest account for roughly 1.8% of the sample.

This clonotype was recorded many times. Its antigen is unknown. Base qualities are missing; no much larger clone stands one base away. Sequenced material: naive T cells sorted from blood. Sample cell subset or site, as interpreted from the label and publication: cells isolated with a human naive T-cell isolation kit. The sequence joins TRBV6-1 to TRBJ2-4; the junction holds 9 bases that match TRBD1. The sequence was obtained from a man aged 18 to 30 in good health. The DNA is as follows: TGTGCCAGCAGGTCACAACAGGGGGCTAACATTCAGTACTTC. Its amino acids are CASRSQQGANIQYF.